A single sample is the source of the 8 T cell receptor beta chains below, sequenced in a study of shared clonotypes between healthy human individuals. The protocol was immunoSEQ multiplex PCR, while the TCRdb copy is restricted to in-frame clones and leaves out a portion. The sample carries roughly 640,000 clones, approximately 74% recorded once. The sequenced sample consisted of memory CD4+ T cells sorted from blood. The subset is: CD45RA-negative fraction. Receptors originate from a woman between 25 and 40 years old in good health.

Turning to this clone: Other nucleotide sequences in the sample specify the same CDR3. CDR3 residues: CASTPGGHSYEQYF. The CDR3 nucleotides are TGTGCCAGCACCCCGGGAGGACACTCCTACGAGCAGTACTTC. The chain recombines TRBV28 with TRBJ2-7; the match to TRBD2 covers 7 bases. J lost 0 bases, V lost 7 bases, and 6 bases had no gene match. Germline V lookup: CDR1 MDHEN, CDR2 SYDVKM. The length of the CDR3 is 14 residues.

The chain links TRBV20-1 to TRBJ1-1; 8 bases agree with TRBD1. The J segment lost 11 bases and the V segment lost 3 bases, leaving 5 bases of the junction unmatched. Looked up from germline, CDR1 is DFQATT and CDR2 is SNEGSKA (reference sequence). CDR3 length: 11 amino acids. CDR3 DNA: TGCAGTGCTAGTAAACAGGGGGGGGCTTTCTTT. This encodes CSASKQGGAFF.

On this clone itself: This sample includes further DNA sequences coding for the same CDR3. The CDR3, as DNA: TGCGCCAGCAGCTTGGGAGGGTACGAGCAGTACTTC. Protein product: CASSLGGYEQYF. The chain recombines TRBV5-1 with TRBJ2-7; possible D gene TRBD2, 5 bases. Germline values: CDR1 SGHRS, CDR2 YFSETQ. The V end lost 0 bases, the J end lost 4 bases, and 5 bases lay between the germline ends. There are 12 residues in the CDR3.

The chain is built from TRBV30 and TRBJ1-2; TRBD1 might be the D (5 bases). Germline loops: CDR1 GTSNPN, CDR2 SVGIG (reference sequence). The CDR3 is 13 residues long. V lost 3 bases and J 3 bases, leaving 11 bases between the germline ends. The CDR3 bases are TGTGCCTGGAGGGGTGGAGGGGACTATGGCTACACCTTC. It yields the protein CAWRGGGDYGYTF. The whole variable domain, remainder taken from reference TRBV30 and TRBJ1-2, is SQTIHQWPATLVQPVGSPLSLECTVEGTSNPNLYWYRQAAGRGLQLLFYSVGIGQISSEVPQNLSASRPQDRQFILSSKKLLLSDSGFYLCAWRGGGDYGYTFGSGTRLTVV.

This clone has at least ten counts. CDR3 in DNA: TGTGCCAGCAGCCTGGTAGGGGCTGGGGCCAACGTCCTGACTTTC. It codes for CASSLVGAGANVLTF. The chain carries TRBV5-4 and TRBJ2-6; TRBD1 might be the D (5 bases). CDR3 length: 15 residues. Germline V gives CDR1 SGHNT, CDR2 YYREEE (reference sequence). The V end lost 4 bases, the J end lost 2 bases, and 10 bases lay between the germline ends.

This sequence joins TRBV18 and TRBJ2-1; 7 positions match TRBD2. The length of the CDR3 is 14 residues. Looked up from germline, CDR1 is KGHSH and CDR2 is LQKENI. V shed 4 bases, J shed 6 bases, and the junction held 6 bases outside the gene matches. For the CDR3, the DNA is TGTGCCAGCTCACGGACTAGGGACGGCAATGAGCAGTTCTTC. Translating it yields CASSRTRDGNEQFF. The full variable domain, its missing parts supplied by reference TRBV18 and TRBJ2-1, is NAGVMQNPRHLVRRRGQEARLRCSPMKGHSHVYWYRQLPEEGLKFMVYLQKENIIDESGMPKERFSAEFPKEGPSILRIQQVVRGDSAAYFCASSRTRDGNEQFFGPGTRLTVL.

This clone was seen at least ten times. Other DNA sequences of this sample code for an identical CDR3. This chain links TRBV15 with TRBJ2-1; 7 nucleotides line up with TRBD2. The CDR3 runs to 15 residues. Germline CDR1 reads LNHNV; CDR2 reads YYDKDF (reference sequence). V was clipped by 0 bases and J by 1 base; unmatched bases: 0. CDR3 bases: TGTGCCACCAGCAGAGAAGCGGGGTCCTACAATGAGCAGTTCTTC. Amino acids: CATSREAGSYNEQFF.

V gene TRBV15 combines with J gene TRBJ2-7, with 10 bases matching TRBD2. Germline V gene sequence: CDR1 LNHNV, CDR2 YYDKDF (reference sequence). This CDR3 spans 17 amino acids. Trimming took 1 base from V and 3 from J; bases not matched to a gene: 9. The CDR3 DNA sequence: TGTGCCACCAGCAGAGGCGAAGGGACTAGCGAGAGCTACGAGCAGTACTTC. Protein: CATSRGEGTSESYEQYF.